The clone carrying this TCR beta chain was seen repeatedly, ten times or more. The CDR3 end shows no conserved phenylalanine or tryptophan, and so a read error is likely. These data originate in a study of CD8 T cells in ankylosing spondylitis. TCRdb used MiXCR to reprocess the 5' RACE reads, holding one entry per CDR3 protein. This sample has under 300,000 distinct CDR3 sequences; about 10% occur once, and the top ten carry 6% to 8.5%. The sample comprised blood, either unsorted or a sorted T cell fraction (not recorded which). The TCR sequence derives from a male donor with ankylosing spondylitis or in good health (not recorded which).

The CDR3 loop reads CASSSDDREGNQPQHS. As DNA, the CDR3 is TGTGCCAGCAGTTCAGACGACAGGGAGGGCAATCAGCCCCAGCATTCT. The chain uses TRBV5-6 and TRBJ1-5, with 7 nucleotides matching TRBD1. There are 16 residues in the CDR3. Per the germline V gene, CDR1 is SGHDT and CDR2 is YYEEEE. Unmatched junction bases numbered 10, after V lost 5 bases and J lost 2 bases.